This TCR beta chain was identified in a study of blood T cell repertoires in COVID-19. Study summary: Specimens from acute and convalescent COVID-19 originated in the United States, Italy and Spain. Sample material is recorded as cDNA or gDNA derived from T cells, B-cell-depleted T cells, or PBMCs.

Per the original data handling: By means of reference gene primer amplification, nucleated cell counts were estimated. Assay used: immunoSEQ multiplex PCR; TCRdb lists only in-frame clones, some missing. V and J calls and clone size are as listed in that table; D and trimming were resolved from the DNA. The table lists 200,000 to 300,000 clones, over 80% of them singletons, with about 27% in the top ten. Trimming removed 4 bases at V and 6 bases at J, with 10 bases between. This CDR3 spans 13 amino acids. The source material was peripheral blood. V gene TRBV12-3 or TRBV12-4 combines with J gene TRBJ2-4, with a tentative D call TRBD1 (6 bases). This receptor was identified in a man in his forties with acute or convalescent COVID-19. Written as DNA, the CDR3 is TGTGCCAGCAGTTCGGGACACTCAAACATTCAGTACTTC. Its protein is CASSSGHSNIQYF.